The 30 T cell receptor beta chains listed next were all sequenced from one sample in a study of cytomegalovirus exposure and HLA in healthy donors. With 60 Vbeta and 13 Jbeta primers, the PCR was carried out. Assay used: immunoSEQ multiplex PCR; TCRdb lists only in-frame clones, some missing. The table lists 150,000 to 200,000 clones, roughly 83% of them singletons. The sequencing sample was made of PBMCs. The receptors derive from a woman between 45 and 60 years old in good health and CMV-seronegative.

This rearrangement joins TRBV7-2 to TRBJ1-6; D call uncertain. Trimming took 5 bases from V and 7 from J, leaving 15 bases between them. The CDR3 spans 15 residues. Germline-derived CDR1 and CDR2 are SGHTA and FQGNSA. CDR3 nucleotides: TGTGCCAGCAGCCCTACCCTAGCAGCAAATTCACCCCTCCACTTT. This encodes CASSPTLAANSPLHF.

This chain joins TRBV5-5 and TRBJ2-3; 9 nucleotides line up with TRBD1. The germline V gene encodes CDR1 SGHKS and CDR2 YYEKEE (reference sequence). After removal of 4 bases from V and 4 bases from J, the junction contained 16 bases not matched to a gene. The CDR3 runs 18 residues. The CDR3 region is CASSPVVRDRVISDTQYF. Written as DNA, the CDR3 is TGTGCCAGCAGCCCCGTCGTTCGGGACAGGGTAATTTCAGATACGCAGTATTTT.

Concerning this clone: One end of the junction is discordant with germline, which a read error may explain. The rearrangement joins TRBV7-9 to TRBJ1-5, with 11 bases matching TRBD1. There are 17 residues in the CDR3. From germline, CDR1 is SEHNR and CDR2 FQNEAQ (reference sequence). The CDR3 is CSSSRTGGGIGNQPQHF. The CDR3, as DNA: TGTTCCAGCAGCAGGACAGGGGGCGGAATAGGCAATCAGCCCCAGCATTTT.

This clone was observed a single time. The chain links TRBV10-2 to TRBJ1-1; possible D gene TRBD1, 5 bases. V was pared by 3 bases and J by 1 base, with 9 bases between. The germline CDR1 and CDR2 sequences are WSHSY and SAAADI. The CDR3 consists of 14 residues. The CDR3 reads CASSDDTGNTEAFF. In DNA, the CDR3 is TGCGCCAGCAGTGATGATACAGGGAACACTGAAGCTTTCTTT.

CDR3: CASSQDPRYEQYF. The CDR3 DNA reads TGCGCCAGCAGCCAAGATCCGAGGTACGAGCAGTACTTC. The chain uses TRBV4-3 and TRBJ2-7; no clear D. With 0 bases removed from V and 4 bases from J, the gap between germline ends came to 7 bases. CDR1 LGHNA and CDR2 YSLEER come from the germline V gene. CDR3 size: 13 residues.

The chain has TRBV28 and TRBJ2-7, with D maybe TRBD2 (5 bases). V lost 6 bases and J 4 bases, leaving 10 bases between the germline ends. Germline V gene lookup returns CDR1 MDHEN and CDR2 SYDVKM. The CDR3 is made up of 12 amino acids. CDR3 protein: CASRLASYEQYF. CDR3 sequence (DNA): TGTGCCAGCAGGCTAGCTTCGTACGAGCAGTACTTC.

V and J are TRBV7-2 and TRBJ2-7; 10 nucleotides line up with TRBD1. Trimming at V came to 4 bases and at J to 2 bases, leaving 8 bases not matched to a gene. Germline V gene data show CDR1 as SGHTA and CDR2 as FQGNSA. CDR3 length equals 16 residues. CDR3 in amino acids: CASSYRDRGFPYEQYF. The CDR3 DNA reads as TGTGCCAGCAGCTACCGGGACAGGGGATTCCCCTACGAGCAGTACTTC.

In its sample, this clone was seen a few times. The chain recombines TRBV5-1 with TRBJ1-5; D ambiguous. V shed 4 bases and J shed 3 bases, with 14 bases lying between them. Germline loops: CDR1 SGHRS, CDR2 YFSETQ. The CDR3 consists of 15 residues. This chain's CDR3 is CASSLTGKNNQPQHF. The CDR3 region has the DNA TGCGCCAGCAGCCTTACCGGGAAAAACAATCAGCCCCAGCATTTT.

This chain joins TRBV7-8 and TRBJ1-2; D gene ambiguous. Trimming cost V 1 base and J 4 bases, with 13 bases left between them. Per the germline V gene, CDR1 is SGHVS and CDR2 is FQNEAQ. This CDR3 is 15 amino acids long. The CDR3 DNA follows: TGTGCCAGCAGCTTAGTTTCCGGGGATCTCTATGGCTACACCTTC. Encoded protein: CASSLVSGDLYGYTF. Drawing the rest from reference TRBV7-8 and TRBJ1-2, the complete variable domain is GAGVSQSPRYKVAKRGQDVALRCDPISGHVSLFWYQQALGQGPEFLTYFQNEAQLDKSGLPSDRFFAERPEGSVSTLKIQRTQQEDSAVYLCASSLVSGDLYGYTFGSGTRLTVV.

This chain joins TRBV19 and TRBJ2-2; TRBD1 agrees at 7 bases. J gave up 4 bases and V 6 bases, and 2 bases lay outside the gene matches. There are 13 residues in the CDR3. Germline lookup yields CDR1 LNHDA and CDR2 SQIVND (reference sequence). In nucleotides, the CDR3 is TGTGCCAGTAGACAGGGGAGCACCGGGGAGCTGTTTTTT. Protein sequence: CASRQGSTGELFF.

This clone was observed a handful of times. The rearrangement links TRBV28 to TRBJ1-2, with 7 positions matching TRBD1. Germline values: CDR1 MDHEN, CDR2 SYDVKM. CDR3 length equals 21 residues. V trimming: 6 bases; J trimming: 5 bases; junction bases outside the gene matches: 30. This chain's CDR3 is CASRPRGQSLPNRPLQYGYTF. Here the CDR3 DNA reads TGTGCCAGCAGGCCCCGGGGACAGAGCCTCCCAAACCGACCCCTGCAATATGGCTACACCTTC.

This chain links TRBV9 with TRBJ1-4; D ambiguous. Per the germline V gene, CDR1 is SGDLS and CDR2 is YYNGEE. CDR3 length equals 13 residues. Trimming removed 0 bases at V and 7 bases at J, with 7 bases between. CDR3 protein: CASSVGPGEKLFF. The CDR3 nucleotides read TGTGCCAGCAGCGTAGGACCGGGTGAAAAACTGTTTTTT.

The chain couples TRBV29-1 to TRBJ1-1, with D possibly matching TRBD1 (5 bases). The germline V gene has CDR1 SQVTM and CDR2 ANQGSEA. Trimming shortened V by 3 bases and J by 3 bases, and 20 bases separated the two germline ends. The CDR3 loop spans 16 amino acids. The CDR3 here is CSVESGKVLWDTEAFF. CDR3 in DNA: TGCAGCGTTGAGTCAGGGAAGGTTTTGTGGGACACTGAAGCTTTCTTT. Drawing the rest from reference TRBV29-1 and TRBJ1-1, the complete variable domain is SAVISQKPSRDICQRGTSLTIQCQVDSQVTMMFWYRQQPGQSLTLIATANQGSEATYESGFVIDKFPISRPNLTFSTLTVSNMSPEDSSIYLCSVESGKVLWDTEAFFGQGTRLTVV.

This clone was counted once. The chain joins TRBV7-2 to TRBJ2-3, with 8 nucleotides matching TRBD2. The CDR3 sequence is 17 residues long. Looked up from germline, CDR1 is SGHTA and CDR2 is FQGNSA. V shed 0 bases, J shed 2 bases, and the junction held 7 bases outside the gene matches. Written as DNA, the CDR3 is TGTGCCAGCAGCTTAGCGATGCGGGGGGCTCCCACAGATACGCAGTATTTT. Amino acids: CASSLAMRGAPTDTQYF.

The chain carries TRBV7-8 and TRBJ1-1, with D perhaps TRBD1 (5 bases). The germline V gene encodes CDR1 SGHVS and CDR2 FQNEAQ. This CDR3 is built from 15 residues. Trimming shortened V by 2 bases and J by 4 bases, and 14 bases separated the two germline ends. CDR3 DNA: TGTGCCAGCAGCTTAAGGGCAGGGTCGGGCACTGAAGCTTTCTTT. This encodes CASSLRAGSGTEAFF.

This clone has just a few counts. The chain joins TRBV6-1 to TRBJ1-2, with D possibly being TRBD1 (6 bases). Germline V gene lookup returns CDR1 MNHNS and CDR2 SASEGT. V lost 8 bases, J lost 4 bases, and 11 bases lay in between. This CDR3 contains 12 residues. CDR3 in DNA: TGTGCCAGCGAAGGACAGAGCTATGGCTACACCTTC. It specifies CASEGQSYGYTF.

This clone occurred once. The chain carries TRBV2 and TRBJ2-1; D call uncertain. CDR1 and CDR2 from the germline V gene are SNHLY and FYNNEI. Trimming took 4 bases from V and 6 from J, leaving 7 bases between them. The CDR3 spans 12 residues. CDR3 protein: CASSGDFNEQFF. The CDR3 nucleotides read TGTGCCAGCAGTGGAGACTTCAATGAGCAGTTCTTC.

This clone was detected a few times. V is TRBV2 and J is TRBJ2-7, with 9 bases identical to TRBD1. The CDR3 length is 13 residues. Germline V CDR1 and CDR2: SNHLY, FYNNEI. With 6 bases clipped from V and 6 bases from J, the junction kept 6 bases outside the gene matches. The CDR3 nucleotides read TGTGCCAGCAGAAGGGACAGGGAGGGCGAGCAGTACTTC. It codes for CASRRDREGEQYF. The variable domain in full, with the rest retrieved from reference TRBV2 and TRBJ2-7, is EPEVTQTPSHQVTQMGQEVILRCVPISNHLYFYWYRQILGQKVEFLVSFYNNEISEKSEIFDDQFSVERPDGSNFTLKIRSTKLEDSAMYFCASRRDREGEQYFGPGTRLTVT.

About this clone itself: Distinct nucleotide sequences in the sample also encode this CDR3. The chain links TRBV28 to TRBJ1-1, with D perhaps TRBD1 (6 bases). The CDR3 loop spans 14 amino acids. Trimming shortened V by 5 bases and J by 1 base, and 11 bases separated the two germline ends. CDR1 and CDR2 from the germline V gene are MDHEN and SYDVKM. CDR3 bases: TGTGCCAGCAGTCGAGGGGGTGGGAACACTGAAGCTTTCTTT. It translates to CASSRGGGNTEAFF.

This chain uses TRBV5-8 with TRBJ2-3; the match to TRBD1 covers 7 bases. Trimming at V came to 4 bases and at J to 3 bases, leaving 5 bases not matched to a gene. Per the germline V gene, CDR1 is SGHTS and CDR2 is YDEGEE. The CDR3 runs 14 residues. The CDR3 reads CASSATGLTDTQYF. CDR3 DNA sequence: TGTGCCAGCAGCGCGACAGGGTTAACAGATACGCAGTATTTT.

This rearrangement joins TRBV29-1 to TRBJ1-1, with D perhaps matching TRBD1 (5 bases). The CDR3 has 10 amino acids. V shed 4 bases and J shed 10 bases, with 10 bases lying between them. Germline V lookup: CDR1 SQVTM, CDR2 ANQGSEA. CDR3 in DNA: TGCAGCGTTGGCGACAGCCGAGCTTTCTTT. Amino acid sequence: CSVGDSRAFF.

The chain links TRBV25-1 to TRBJ2-7; D might be TRBD2 (5 bases). From germline, CDR1 is MGHDK and CDR2 SYGVNS. The CDR3 totals 14 residues. Trimming stripped 2 bases from V and 3 bases from J, with 11 bases between. For the CDR3, the DNA is TGTGCCAGCAGTGAACCGGGATCCTTCTACGAGCAGTACTTC. Encoded protein: CASSEPGSFYEQYF.

V is TRBV4-1 and J is TRBJ1-1; 8 nucleotides match TRBD1. V gave up 2 bases and J gave up 3 bases; unmatched junction bases: 2. There are 14 residues in the CDR3. Germline CDR1 MGHRA, CDR2 YSYEKL. The CDR3 is CASSQYRGDTEAFF. Written as DNA, the CDR3 is TGCGCCAGCAGCCAATACAGGGGGGACACTGAAGCTTTCTTT.

V is TRBV30 and J is TRBJ2-5, with 8 bases matching TRBD2. CDR1 GTSNPN and CDR2 SVGIG come from the germline V gene (reference sequence). CDR3 length equals 15 residues. With V trimmed by 1 base and J by 4 bases, 8 bases remained unmatched. CDR3 residues: CAWSDIIGGAETQYF. In nucleotides, the CDR3 is TGTGCCTGGAGTGACATAATCGGGGGGGCAGAGACCCAGTACTTC.

CDR3 sequence: CSVAGTPGGANYGYTF. The CDR3 DNA follows: TGCAGCGTCGCCGGGACACCGGGAGGGGCTAACTATGGCTACACCTTC. The V gene is TRBV29-1, the J gene TRBJ1-2, with TRBD1 as a possible D gene (6 bases). The V gene's germline CDR1 is SQVTM and CDR2 ANQGSEA. The CDR3 has 16 residues. The V and J ends lost 6 bases and 0 bases respectively, with 20 bases between them.

This clone was observed a handful of times. J is TRBJ1-5 and V is TRBV6-1; 7 bases align to TRBD1. The CDR3 has 13 amino acids. Germline V gene lookup returns CDR1 MNHNS and CDR2 SASEGT. With 6 bases clipped from V and 3 bases from J, the junction kept 2 bases outside the gene matches. The DNA of the CDR3 is TGTGCCAGCAGGGGACAGTTCAATCAGCCCCAGCATTTT. Protein product: CASRGQFNQPQHF.

The rearrangement joins TRBV4-1 to TRBJ2-7, with 7 bases aligning to TRBD2. V lost 3 bases to trimming and J lost 0 bases; unmatched junction nucleotides: 5. The germline CDR1 and CDR2 sequences are MGHRA and YSYEKL. The CDR3 totals 15 residues. CDR3 nucleotides: TGCGCCAGCAGCCATATAAGCGGGAACTCCTACGAGCAGTACTTC. It yields the protein CASSHISGNSYEQYF.

The chain employs TRBV19 and TRBJ1-4, with D unresolved. V was trimmed by 0 bases and J by 5 bases, leaving 13 bases between them. The germline V gene encodes CDR1 LNHDA and CDR2 SQIVND (reference sequence). This CDR3 contains 16 residues. The CDR3 DNA follows: TGTGCCAGTAGTATAGATCTTCTGGCGGGGAATGAAAAACTGTTTTTT. Its translation: CASSIDLLAGNEKLFF.

Comment on this clone: Germline is not matched at one junction end, which may reflect a read error. Additional DNA sequences in this sample encode the identical CDR3. The chain carries TRBV7-2 and TRBJ2-6, with 8 bases matching TRBD1. Germline assignment: CDR1 SGHTA and CDR2 FQGNSA. The CDR3 covers 17 residues. The CDR3 is CASSLGTGFSGANVLTF. In nucleotides, the CDR3 is TGTGCCAGTAGCTTAGGGACAGGATTCTCTGGGGCCAACGTCCTGACTTTC.

This clone has just one count. This chain joins TRBV7-2 and TRBJ2-3; the match to TRBD2 covers 10 bases. The V gene end was trimmed by 5 bases and the J gene end by 0 bases; junction bases not matched to a gene: 8. This CDR3 has 17 residues. Germline V lookup: CDR1 SGHTA, CDR2 FQGNSA. The CDR3 nucleotides read TGTGCCAGCAGCCCCCTTTGGACTAGCGGTAGCACAGATACGCAGTATTTT. The encoded protein is CASSPLWTSGSTDTQYF.